This T cell receptor (beta chain) originates from a study of T cell changes during pregnancy in multiple sclerosis (dated by TCRdb to the late 2010s). Background for the entire study: The study examined how the T cell repertoire changed over the course of pregnancy in women with multiple sclerosis.

Of note for this clone: Its binding antigen is unknown. One base away there is no much larger clone; base qualities are not given.

Library creation used the immunoSEQ multiplex PCR assay. TCRdb holds this immuneACCESS table with in-frame rearrangements only. Some clones are missing; in checked studies, unresolved V genes explain under half, and the rest has no known cause. The sample table holds tens of thousands of clones, of which approximately 95% were seen once. The ten biggest clones cover less than 0.15% of the sample. The CDR3, cysteine through phenylalanine, is 15 amino acids long. Only the CDR3 portion is preserved as DNA: 45 bases, with reading frame beginning at the first base. As encoded in the germline V gene, CDR1 is SGHRS while CDR2 is YFSETQ. V is pared back by 4 bases and J by 0 bases, with 11 bases lying between the germline termini.

The sequence links TRBV5-1 to TRBJ2-1, with the D gene not confidently named. Sequencing was performed on CD4+ T cells from peripheral blood mononuclear cells, taken after pregnancy. This clonotype was sampled from a female donor with multiple sclerosis, enrolled in a pregnancy study. The DNA sequence is as follows: TGCGCCAGCAGCCAGGATCCCAGCTCCTACAATGAGCAGTTCTTC. This gives the protein CASSQDPSSYNEQFF.